This TCR beta chain was recovered during a study of T-cell memory formation after mild COVID-19 (dated by TCRdb to the early 2020s). Context from the whole study: TCR sequence clusters from the two donors were largely donor specific. In a couple of donors, T-cell clones that expanded and contracted after mild COVID-19 were tracked by sequencing TCRalpha and TCRbeta repertoires over time. Two young, previously healthy adult volunteers, one female and one male, were included in the cohort.

There are a few counts of this clonotype. Its cognate antigen has yet to be identified. No per-base quality is available; no much larger clone lies one base away. Here is what the overall study found, with its caveats: Only two mild cases were covered in the study, and larger cohorts including severe cases with pre-infection samples were considered necessary. Contracting CD4+ clones appeared mostly in the CM and EM memory subsets, whereas CD8+ clones were enriched in EMRA. Some responding clones were found in pre-infection memory, which suggests that pre-existing cross-reactive memory T cells took part in the SARS-CoV-2 response. SARS-CoV-2 specificity was not confirmed for the second-wave clones peaking on day 37. From day 15 to 85, contracting clones showed balanced CD4/CD8 phenotypes, whereas a second wave of clones that expanded from day 15 to 37 leaned towards CD4+.

The sequencer was an Illumina NovaSeq 6000. TCRalpha and TCRbeta cDNA libraries were built by 5'RACE with constant-segment primers, adding sample barcodes and unique molecular identifiers. Trizol reagent was used to extract RNA from every sample. Amplification of the libraries took two PCR steps, and the second step added a second sample barcode plus Illumina TruSeq adapters. Sequencing of libraries was performed on an Illumina NovaSeq with 2 x 150 bp paired-end reads. As for the original processing: The reads were demultiplexed and collapsed into UMI-guided consensus sequences using migec v1.2.7. Using mixcr v2.1.11, UMI consensuses were aligned to TRA and TRB V and J templates and then assembled into clonotypes. A clonotype was counted as expanded or contracted only when both edgeR and NoisET called the clonotype significant, with the noise models trained on biological replicates. For edgeR calls, the thresholds were a false discovery rate-adjusted p below 0.01 and a log2 fold-change of 1. As an exploratory analysis of dynamics, PCA with hierarchical clustering was applied to max-normalized trajectories of the 1000 most abundant clonotypes. The CD4 or CD8 phenotype of responding clones was assigned using the separately sequenced CD4+ and CD8+ repertoires. TCRdb reprocessed the public reads (quality trimming at Q25 with fastp, clone calling with MiXCR) and kept in-frame beta chains. When rows share a CDR3 protein, they turn into one entry using the most common DNA and genes. TCRdb, rather than the study authors, made the V and J calls. Here the sample has a few hundred thousand distinct CDR3 sequences; 10% to 13% occur a single time. Approximately 3% of the sample rests with the top ten.

Ficoll-Paque density gradient centrifugation was used to isolate PBMCs. Sequencing was done on a sample of PBMCs or a T cell subset sorted from them (not recorded which). The source is a man aged 18 to 30 who had mild COVID-19 (a few samples of this study predate the infection). The sample titles of this study are shuffled in the database, so cell type and time point are left out; the donor was told from shared clones.

The CDR3 protein sequence reads: CASSYSAVEQFF. The DNA sequence follows: TGTGCCAGCAGTTACTCGGCGGTGGAGCAGTTCTTC. Rearrangement joined TRBV6-5 to TRBJ2-1, with the D gene too uncertain to name. The CDR3 sequence holds 12 residues, the cysteine and phenylalanine included. The entry retains the CDR3 DNA only, 36 bases that are in frame from base 1. Sequences MNHEY (CDR1) and SVGAGI (CDR2) are obtained from the germline V gene. The junction carries 7 bases between V and J, which are trimmed by 0 bases and 10 bases respectively.